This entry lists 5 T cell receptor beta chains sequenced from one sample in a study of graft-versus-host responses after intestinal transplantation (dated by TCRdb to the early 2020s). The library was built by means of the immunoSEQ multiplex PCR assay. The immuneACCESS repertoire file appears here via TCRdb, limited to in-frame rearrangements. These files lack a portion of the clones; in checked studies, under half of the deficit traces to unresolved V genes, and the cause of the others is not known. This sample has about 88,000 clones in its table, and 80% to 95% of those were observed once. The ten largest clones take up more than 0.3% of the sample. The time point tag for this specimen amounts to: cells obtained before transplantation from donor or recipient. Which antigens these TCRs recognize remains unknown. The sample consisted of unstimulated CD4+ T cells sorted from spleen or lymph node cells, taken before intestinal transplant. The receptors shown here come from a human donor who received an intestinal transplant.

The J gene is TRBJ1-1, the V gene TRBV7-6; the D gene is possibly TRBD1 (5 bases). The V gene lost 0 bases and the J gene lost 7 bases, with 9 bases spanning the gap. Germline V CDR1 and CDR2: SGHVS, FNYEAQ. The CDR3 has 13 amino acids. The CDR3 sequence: CASSLAAQGEAFF. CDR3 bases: TGTGCCAGCAGCTTAGCAGCGCAGGGTGAAGCTTTCTTT.

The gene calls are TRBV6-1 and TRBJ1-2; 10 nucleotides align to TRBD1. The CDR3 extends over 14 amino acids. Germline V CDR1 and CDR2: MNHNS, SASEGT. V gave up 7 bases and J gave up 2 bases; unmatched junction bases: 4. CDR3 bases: TGTGCCAGCATCCCGGACAGGGGGAACTATGGCTACACCTTC. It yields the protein CASIPDRGNYGYTF.

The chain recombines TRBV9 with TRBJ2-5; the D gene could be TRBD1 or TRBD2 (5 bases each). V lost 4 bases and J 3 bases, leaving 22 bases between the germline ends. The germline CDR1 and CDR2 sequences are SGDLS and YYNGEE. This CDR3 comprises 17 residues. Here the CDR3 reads CASSKGLAGIFKETQYF. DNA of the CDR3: TGTGCCAGCAGCAAGGGGCTAGCCGGGATATTTAAAGAGACCCAGTACTTC.

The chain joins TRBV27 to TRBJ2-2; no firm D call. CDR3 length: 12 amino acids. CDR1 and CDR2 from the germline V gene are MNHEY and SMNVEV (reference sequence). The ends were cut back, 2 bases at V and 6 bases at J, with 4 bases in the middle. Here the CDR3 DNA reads TGTGCCAGCAGTTTAAGGGCCGGGGAGCTGTTTTTT. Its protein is CASSLRAGELFF.

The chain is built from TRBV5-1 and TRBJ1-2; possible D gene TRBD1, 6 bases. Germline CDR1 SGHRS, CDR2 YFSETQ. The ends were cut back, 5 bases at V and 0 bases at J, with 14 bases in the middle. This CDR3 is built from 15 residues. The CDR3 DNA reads TGCGCCAGCAGTGTTGGGACACCCGCTAACTATGGCTACACCTTC. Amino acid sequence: CASSVGTPANYGYTF. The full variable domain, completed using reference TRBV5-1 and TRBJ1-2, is KAGVTQTPRYLIKTRGQQVTLSCSPISGHRSVSWYQQTPGQGLQFLFEYFSETQRNKGNFPGRFSGRQFSNSRSEMNVSTLELGDSALYLCASSVGTPANYGYTFGSGTRLTVV.